The 5 T cell receptor beta chains listed next were all sequenced from one sample in a study of cytomegalovirus exposure and HLA in healthy donors (dated 2017 in TCRdb). Libraries came from the immunoSEQ multiplex PCR assay. The multiplex PCR relied on a mix of 60 forward primers for TCR Vbeta segments and 13 reverse primers for TCR Jbeta segments. Drawn from immuneACCESS, this table holds only the in-frame rearrangements with V and J called that TCRdb kept. Clones are partly lost; checked studies trace under half to an unresolved V gene and leave the rest unexplained. The table for this sample shows roughly 150,000 clones. The ten largest clones add up to 1.5% to 2% of the sample. Sequencing input: PBMCs. These receptor sequences come from a woman aged 45-65 years in good health and CMV-seronegative.

The chain links TRBV6-6 to TRBJ2-7, with 11 bases fitting TRBD1. CDR1 is MNHNY, CDR2 SVGAGI, per germline (reference sequence). Trimming took 0 bases from V and 5 from J; bases not matched to a gene: 6. This CDR3 region has 16 residues. This CDR3 reads CASSYSPGQGVNEQYF. CDR3 DNA: TGTGCCAGCAGTTACTCTCCGGGACAGGGGGTTAACGAGCAGTACTTC.

The chain links TRBV5-1 to TRBJ2-7; D gene ambiguous. CDR1 is SGHRS and CDR2 is YFSETQ in the germline V gene. CDR3 size: 14 residues. Trimming removed 2 bases from V and 2 bases from J, with 11 bases in between. The CDR3 DNA sequence: TGCGCCAGCAGCTTAACCGCATCTACCTACGAGCAGTACTTC. It specifies CASSLTASTYEQYF.

The gene calls are TRBV6-5 and TRBJ2-1; 7 nucleotides agree with TRBD2. The V and J ends lost 2 bases and 3 bases, in that order; junction bases with no gene match: 7. CDR1 MNHEY and CDR2 SVGAGI come from the germline V gene. The CDR3 runs 16 residues. CDR3 sequence (DNA): TGTGCCAGCAGTTACCGGCCGGGGGGAGGCTACAATGAGCAGTTCTTC. Protein: CASSYRPGGGYNEQFF.

The chain combines TRBV7-8 with TRBJ2-1, with D tentatively TRBD1 (6 bases). The CDR3 is 15 residues long. Trimming left V 5 bases short and J 6 bases short, with 17 bases between. Germline V lookup: CDR1 SGHVS, CDR2 FQNEAQ. The DNA for the CDR3 is TGTGCCAGCAGCCTCAGACACCCGACAGGCAATGAGCAGTTCTTC. Amino acid sequence: CASSLRHPTGNEQFF.

The rearrangement joins TRBV5-4 to TRBJ2-3, with D unresolved. The germline CDR1 and CDR2 sequences are SGHNT and YYREEE (reference sequence). This CDR3 is built from 14 residues. Trimming removed 0 bases from V and 2 bases from J, with 7 bases in between. The CDR3 is CASSLAWATDTQYF. In DNA, the CDR3 is TGTGCCAGCAGCTTGGCGTGGGCCACAGATACGCAGTATTTT. The complete variable domain, with remaining parts taken from reference TRBV5-4 and TRBJ2-3, reads ETGVTQSPTHLIKTRGQQVTLRCSSQSGHNTVSWYQQALGQGPQFIFQYYREEENGRGNFPPRFSGLQFPNYSSELNVNALELDDSALYLCASSLAWATDTQYFGPGTRLTVL.